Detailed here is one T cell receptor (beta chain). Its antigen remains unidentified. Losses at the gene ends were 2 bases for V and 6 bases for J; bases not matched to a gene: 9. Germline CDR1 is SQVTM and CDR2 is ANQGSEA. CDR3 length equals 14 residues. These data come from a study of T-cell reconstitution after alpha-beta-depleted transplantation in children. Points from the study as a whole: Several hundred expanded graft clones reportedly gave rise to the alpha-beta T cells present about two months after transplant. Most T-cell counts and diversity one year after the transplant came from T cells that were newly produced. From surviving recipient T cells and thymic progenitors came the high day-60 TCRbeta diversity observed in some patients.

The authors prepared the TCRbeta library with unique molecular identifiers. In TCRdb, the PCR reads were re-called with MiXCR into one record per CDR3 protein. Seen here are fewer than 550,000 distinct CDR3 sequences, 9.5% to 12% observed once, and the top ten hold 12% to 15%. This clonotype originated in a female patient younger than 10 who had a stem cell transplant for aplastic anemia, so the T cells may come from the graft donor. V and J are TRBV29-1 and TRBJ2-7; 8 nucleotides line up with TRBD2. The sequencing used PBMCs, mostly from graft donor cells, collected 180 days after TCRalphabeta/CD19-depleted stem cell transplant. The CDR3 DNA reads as TGCAGCGTTGAATACGGGAGGGCCACGGGCGAGCAGTACGTC. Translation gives CSVEYGRATGEQYV.